These 25 T cell receptor beta chains were sequenced from one sample in a study of technical replicates of blood from a handful of donors. Profiled with immunoSEQ multiplex PCR; TCRdb holds only in-frame clones, not every one. The sample records fewer than 100,000 clones, about 95% being singletons. Sequenced material: T cells isolated from PBMCs. These receptors came from a human donor in good health.

V gene TRBV27 combines with J gene TRBJ2-7; 10 bases are shared with TRBD2. In germline, CDR1 is MNHEY, CDR2 SMNVEV (reference sequence). V was pared by 5 bases and J by 3 bases, with 10 bases of the junction left unmatched. The CDR3 contains 16 residues. This chain's CDR3 is CASSPSLAGEIYEQYF. CDR3 DNA sequence: TGTGCCAGCAGTCCAAGCCTAGCGGGAGAAATCTACGAGCAGTACTTC.

The chain recombines TRBV9 with TRBJ1-2; 8 bases line up with TRBD1. CDR3 length: 13 residues. The V gene's germline CDR1 is SGDLS and CDR2 YYNGEE. V trimming: 4 bases; J trimming: 8 bases; junction bases outside the gene matches: 7. The CDR3: CASSSAGGLGYTF. The CDR3 DNA reads TGTGCCAGCAGCTCCGCAGGGGGCTTAGGCTACACCTTC.

The rearrangement links TRBV15 to TRBJ2-1; possibly TRBD1 for D (6 bases). The V end was cut by 5 bases, the J end by 4 bases, with 12 bases between. The CDR3 spans 14 residues. In germline, CDR1 is LNHNV, CDR2 YYDKDF (reference sequence). CDR3 DNA sequence: TGTGCCACCAGCGCCCCAGGGGTTTACAATGAGCAGTTCTTC. Its protein is CATSAPGVYNEQFF.

This rearrangement joins TRBV19 to TRBJ1-4; 7 bases agree with TRBD1. V trimming: 3 bases; J trimming: 10 bases; junction bases outside the gene matches: 5. The CDR3 has 13 amino acids. Germline CDR1 is LNHDA and CDR2 is SQIVND (reference sequence). As DNA, the CDR3 is TGTGCCAGTAGTATGGGGGACAGAGGAAAACTGTTTTTT. It is translated as CASSMGDRGKLFF.

The CDR3 bases are TGTGCCAGCAGCTTAATAGGGACTAGCGTTGAGCAGTTCTTC. It translates to CASSLIGTSVEQFF. The chain couples TRBV7-9 to TRBJ2-1; 10 bases agree with TRBD2. This CDR3 contains 14 residues. Per the germline V gene, CDR1 is SEHNR and CDR2 is FQNEAQ (reference sequence). Trimming removed 2 bases from V and 9 bases from J; junction bases left unmatched: 4.

This chain links TRBV18 with TRBJ2-7; D perhaps matches TRBD1 (6 bases). The germline gives CDR1 KGHSH, CDR2 LQKENI. The CDR3 has 13 residues. V lost 4 bases and J lost 5, with 12 bases in between. CDR3 DNA: TGTGCCAGCTCACTGTTCAGGGGCAACGAGCAGTACTTC. Translation gives CASSLFRGNEQYF.

The chain uses TRBV7-4 and TRBJ2-1; a possible D gene is TRBD2 (6 bases). The germline CDR1 and CDR2 sequences are SGHVT and SQSDAQ. CDR3 length: 14 residues. Trimming cost V 8 bases and J 1 base, with 12 bases left between them. As DNA, the CDR3 is TGTGCCAGCTGTGAGCGGGTTTCCTACAATGAGCAGTTCTTC. Its protein is CASCERVSYNEQFF.

The chain couples TRBV2 to TRBJ2-2; D gene ambiguous. V was shortened by 8 bases and J by 1 base, with 11 bases between the two germline ends. The CDR3 loop spans 14 amino acids. Germline CDR1 and CDR2: SNHLY and FYNNEI. In nucleotides, the CDR3 is TGTGCCAGCCAACGACCGGGGAACACCGGGGAGCTGTTTTTT. Its translation is CASQRPGNTGELFF.

The V gene is TRBV2, the J gene TRBJ1-4; D is perhaps TRBD1 (6 bases). Germline CDR1 is SNHLY and CDR2 is FYNNEI. The CDR3 is made up of 15 amino acids. Trimming took off 2 bases at V and 8 bases at J, with 15 bases between the two ends. DNA of the CDR3: TGTGCCAGCAGTGAACAGGGGACGGATTGGGAAAAACTGTTTTTT. Encoded protein: CASSEQGTDWEKLFF.

The gene calls are TRBV27 and TRBJ2-7; 7 positions match TRBD1. The CDR3 spans 14 residues. Germline V gene lookup returns CDR1 MNHEY and CDR2 SMNVEV (reference sequence). With V trimmed by 5 bases and J by 4 bases, 8 bases remained unmatched. The CDR3 DNA reads TGTGCCAGCAGTCCAGTAGACAGGGAATACGAGCAGTACTTC. It is translated as CASSPVDREYEQYF.

This clone showed up just a few times. This sample includes further DNA sequences coding for the same CDR3. The rearrangement links TRBV29-1 to TRBJ1-1; no reliable D call. V gave up 5 bases and J gave up 1 base, with 11 bases separating them. CDR3 length: 13 residues. The germline gives CDR1 SQVTM, CDR2 ANQGSEA. The CDR3 DNA reads TGCAGCGTTCGGCGGGGTGGGAACACTGAAGCTTTCTTT. Translating it yields CSVRRGGNTEAFF.

The rearrangement links TRBV5-1 to TRBJ2-7, with 10 bases that match TRBD1. Germline V gives CDR1 SGHRS, CDR2 YFSETQ. V shed 4 bases, J shed 6 bases, and the junction held 7 bases outside the gene matches. The CDR3 has 14 amino acids. The CDR3 DNA is TGCGCCAGCAGCACCGGGACAGGGGAAAGCGAGCAGTACTTC. Protein sequence: CASSTGTGESEQYF.

The V gene is TRBV7-3, the J gene TRBJ2-1, with TRBD2 as a possible D gene (5 bases). Trimming stripped 5 bases from V and 0 bases from J, with 17 bases between. The CDR3 runs 17 residues. Germline V gives CDR1 SGHTA, CDR2 FQGTGA. CDR3 DNA sequence: TGTGCCAGCAGCCGCTACGAAGGACTTAGCTCCTACAATGAGCAGTTCTTC. Translating it yields CASSRYEGLSSYNEQFF.

The V call is TRBV7-2, the J call TRBJ2-5, with D perhaps TRBD1 (5 bases). Looked up from germline, CDR1 is SGHTA and CDR2 is FQGNSA. There are 14 residues in the CDR3. V was shortened by 10 bases and J by 2 bases, with 17 bases between the two germline ends. The DNA for the CDR3 is TGTGCCACCGGGTATCAGGGTCAACAAGAGACCCAGTACTTC. This codes for CATGYQGQQETQYF.

The V gene is TRBV7-2, the J gene TRBJ2-3; 12 bases match TRBD2. The CDR3 has 17 residues. Germline V gene data show CDR1 as SGHTA and CDR2 as FQGNSA. After removal of 0 bases from V and 7 bases from J, the junction contained 8 bases not matched to a gene. The CDR3 sequence: CASSLAGLAGNMNTQYF. CDR3 sequence (DNA): TGTGCCAGCAGCTTAGCGGGACTAGCGGGTAATATGAATACGCAGTATTTT.

The genes are TRBV2 and TRBJ2-7, with D tentatively TRBD2 (5 bases). V lost 3 bases to trimming and J lost 3 bases, with 6 bases between them. The germline V gene has CDR1 SNHLY and CDR2 FYNNEI. The CDR3 runs 12 residues. CDR3 loop: CASSETNYEQYF. CDR3 nucleotide sequence: TGTGCCAGCAGTGAGACTAACTACGAGCAGTACTTC.

This chain joins TRBV7-9 and TRBJ2-7, with 8 bases fitting TRBD2. The trim removed 2 bases at V and 4 bases at J, leaving 7 bases unmatched. Germline assignment: CDR1 SEHNR and CDR2 FQNEAQ (reference sequence). CDR3 length equals 15 residues. CDR3 coding DNA: TGTGCCAGCAGCTTAACAGCGGGAGTACTGTACGAGCAGTACTTC. The encoded protein is CASSLTAGVLYEQYF.

This clone appeared once. The gene calls are TRBV19 and TRBJ1-2; possible D gene TRBD1, 5 bases. CDR1 is LNHDA, CDR2 SQIVND, per germline (reference sequence). Trimming left V 10 bases short and J 8 bases short, with 14 bases between. This CDR3 region has 11 residues. CDR3: CATATVRGYTF. The CDR3 DNA sequence: TGTGCCACTGCGACAGTACGGGGCTACACCTTC.

The J gene is TRBJ2-7, the V gene TRBV7-9; TRBD2 agrees at 7 bases. The germline V gene has CDR1 SEHNR and CDR2 FQNEAQ (reference sequence). V was pared by 3 bases and J by 4 bases, with 3 bases of the junction left unmatched. This CDR3 region has 13 residues. CDR3 sequence: CASSFASGYEQYF. The CDR3 nucleotides read TGTGCCAGCAGCTTTGCTAGCGGTTACGAGCAGTACTTC.

This rearrangement joins TRBV4-1 to TRBJ2-1; TRBD2 agrees at 16 bases. The CDR3 is 21 amino acids. Germline assignment: CDR1 MGHRA and CDR2 YSYEKL. V lost 1 base and J lost 8; bases outside the gene matches: 17. CDR3 loop: CASSQGALDPGTSGRGDEQFF. The CDR3 DNA reads as TGCGCCAGCAGCCAAGGCGCCTTAGATCCCGGGACTAGCGGGAGGGGCGATGAGCAGTTCTTC.

The chain links TRBV25-1 to TRBJ2-2; TRBD1 agrees at 7 bases. The CDR3 consists of 12 residues. CDR1 is MGHDK, CDR2 SYGVNS, per germline. V dropped 5 bases and J dropped 7; count of bases not matched to a gene: 1. The chain's CDR3 is CASSRQGGELFF. DNA for the CDR3: TGTGCCAGCAGTCGACAGGGCGGGGAGCTGTTTTTT.

This chain uses TRBV19 with TRBJ2-1; TRBD2 is a possible D gene (6 bases). CDR3 length equals 15 residues. V was trimmed by 3 bases and J by 4 bases, leaving 13 bases between them. CDR1 is LNHDA, CDR2 SQIVND, per germline (reference sequence). The CDR3 DNA sequence: TGTGCCAGTAGTATCTCGAGCGGGCTTTACAATGAGCAGTTCTTC. Amino acid sequence: CASSISSGLYNEQFF.

The chain uses TRBV27 and TRBJ2-5; D may be TRBD2 (5 bases). The J call may be mistaken, given a closer DNA end match to TRBJ2-7. The CDR3 consists of 13 residues. CDR1 and CDR2 (germline): MNHEY, SMNVEV (reference sequence). CDR3 protein: CASSKDFKYEQYF. CDR3 in DNA: TGTGCCAGCAGCAAGGACTTTAAGTACGAGCAGTACTTC.

The chain couples TRBV6-5 to TRBJ2-1, with 9 positions matching TRBD2. Germline CDR1 reads MNHEY; CDR2 reads SVGAGI. This CDR3 is 14 amino acids long. V lost 6 bases to trimming and J lost 3 bases; unmatched junction nucleotides: 3. As DNA, the CDR3 is TGTGCCAGCAGCTTAGCGGGAGTCTACAATGAGCAGTTCTTC. It is translated as CASSLAGVYNEQFF.

The V gene is TRBV2, the J gene TRBJ2-1; 9 bases match TRBD2. The trim removed 4 bases at V and 6 bases at J, leaving 4 bases unmatched. The CDR3 sequence is 14 residues long. In germline, CDR1 is SNHLY, CDR2 FYNNEI. The CDR3 is CASSAASGTNEQFF. CDR3 DNA: TGTGCCAGCAGTGCGGCTAGCGGGACCAATGAGCAGTTCTTC.